This T cell receptor beta chain was captured in a study of T cells in Graves' hyperthyroidism and ophthalmopathy. CDR1 MDHEN and CDR2 SYDVKM come from the germline V gene. The CDR3 is made up of 20 amino acids. Germline trimming cut 3 bases from V and 4 bases from J; bases unmatched to any gene: 15. The CDR3 regions of TCR beta were amplified from RNA transcripts. HTBI primers were used for first-round RT-PCR of the TCR CDR3. Each CDR3 protein is one row after TCRdb ran MiXCR on the multiplex PCR reads. This sample yields about 690,000 distinct CDR3 sequences, of which around 15% are seen a single time; about 16% belongs to the top ten. This clonotype was seen many times. Patients between 18 and 65 years old had hyperthyroidism, newly diagnosed and lasting under 2 months.

The sequencing input was blood. The sequence derives from a man aged 45-60 years with Graves' hyperthyroidism. The chain combines TRBV28 with TRBJ2-3; 14 bases are a match to TRBD2. CDR3 DNA: TGTGCCAGCAGTTTCTCCGGACTAGCGGGAGGAAGTAGTGGTTCAGATACGCAGTATTTT. The encoded protein is CASSFSGLAGGSSGSDTQYF.